This entry lists 15 T cell receptor beta chains sequenced from one sample in a study of blood T cells in healthy people across ages. A second PCR of roughly 7 to 11 cycles used a sample-barcoded 5' primer and a J-beta primer mix. TCRdb redid the calling of the 5' RACE reads with MiXCR, one entry per CDR3 protein. The sample includes 800,000 to 950,000 distinct CDR3 sequences, 36% seen only once; the top ten take 10% to 15%. The sample consisted of blood. The receptors derive from a man in his late teens or twenties in good health.

The chain employs TRBV30 and TRBJ1-1; TRBD1 is a possible D gene (6 bases). The CDR3 covers 14 residues. The ends were cut back, 3 bases at V and 1 base at J, with 12 bases in the middle. Germline CDR1 GTSNPN, CDR2 SVGIG (reference sequence). The DNA of the CDR3 is TGTGCCTGGAGGACCCAGGGGTCGAACACTGAAGCTTTCTTT. Protein sequence: CAWRTQGSNTEAFF.

V gene TRBV2 combines with J gene TRBJ1-2, with D uncertain. Germline V gene lookup returns CDR1 SNHLY and CDR2 FYNNEI. This CDR3 is 12 amino acids long. V was shortened by 10 bases and J by 2 bases, with 11 bases between the two germline ends. CDR3 sequence reads: CAIIRRNYGYTF. The CDR3 nucleotides are TGTGCCATCATCAGGCGAAACTATGGCTACACCTTC.

This rearrangement joins TRBV2 to TRBJ1-2; D uncertain. Trimming pared 4 bases from V and 8 bases from J, leaving 14 bases between. Looked up from germline, CDR1 is SNHLY and CDR2 is FYNNEI. The CDR3 totals 13 residues. The CDR3 DNA sequence: TGTGCCAGCAGTGTAATGAAAATAGAGGGCTACACCTTC. It is translated as CASSVMKIEGYTF.

This clonotype was counted many times. The J gene is TRBJ2-4, the V gene TRBV25-1, with D tentatively TRBD1 or TRBD2 (5 bases each). Trimming took off 4 bases at V and 3 bases at J, with 16 bases between the two ends. This CDR3 region has 16 residues. From germline, CDR1 is MGHDK and CDR2 SYGVNS. As DNA, the CDR3 is TGTGCCAGCAGTGTACAAGGGACCGGACTCAAAAACATTCAGTACTTC. It encodes CASSVQGTGLKNIQYF.

A remark on this clonotype: A much more abundant neighbour one base away suggests this may be a read error. The J gene is TRBJ2-3, the V gene TRBV4-3; D is uncertain. The CDR3 is made up of 17 amino acids. Germline V gene data show CDR1 as LGHNA and CDR2 as YSLEER. Trimming removed 4 bases from V and 3 bases from J, with 20 bases in between. The CDR3: CASSPLSGASGTDTQYF. As DNA, the CDR3 is TGCGCCAGCAGCCCTCTTTCTGGAGCGTCGGGTACAGATACGCAGTATTTT.

This clonotype was observed many times. The J gene is TRBJ1-2, the V gene TRBV27; D possibly corresponds to TRBD1 (5 bases). The germline V gene encodes CDR1 MNHEY and CDR2 SMNVEV (reference sequence). This CDR3 is 15 amino acids long. V lost 5 bases to trimming and J lost 4 bases, with 17 bases between them. This CDR3 reads CASSLSPGTSYGYTF. DNA for the CDR3: TGTGCCAGCAGTCTCTCCCCCGGGACCAGCTATGGCTACACCTTC.

The chain couples TRBV20-1 to TRBJ2-7; D uncertain. The CDR3 runs to 14 residues. Trimming took 6 bases from V and 0 from J, leaving 15 bases between them. In germline, CDR1 is DFQATT, CDR2 SNEGSKA (reference sequence). Written as DNA, the CDR3 is TGCAGTGCCCTCGGCATTCTCAGCTCCTACGAGCAGTACTTC. This encodes CSALGILSSYEQYF.

This clonotype came up a few times. The chain has TRBV20-1 and TRBJ1-1; 8 bases align to TRBD1. The CDR3 loop spans 15 amino acids. The V gene end was trimmed by 3 bases and the J gene end by 1 base; junction bases not matched to a gene: 7. CDR1 and CDR2 (germline): DFQATT, SNEGSKA (reference sequence). This CDR3 reads CSASGQGAANTEAFF. The DNA of the CDR3 is TGCAGTGCTAGTGGGCAGGGGGCTGCGAACACTGAAGCTTTCTTT.

This clonotype was detected a few times. CDR3 sequence reads: CASSQDAGMSGARSPLHF. CDR3 sequence (DNA): TGCGCCAGCAGCCAAGATGCTGGAATGTCAGGGGCGAGATCACCCCTCCACTTT. The J gene is TRBJ1-6, the V gene TRBV4-3, with D possibly matching TRBD1 (6 bases). Germline V gene sequence: CDR1 LGHNA, CDR2 YSLEER. The CDR3 sequence is 18 residues long. Trimming stripped 0 bases from V and 10 bases from J, with 22 bases between.

This chain connects TRBV2 to TRBJ2-1; D remains ambiguous. The V and J ends lost 5 bases and 11 bases respectively, with 13 bases between them. Looked up from germline, CDR1 is SNHLY and CDR2 is FYNNEI. This CDR3 contains 12 residues. CDR3 coding DNA: TGTGCCAGCAGTCCTAGGGTGAGCAAGCAGTTCTTC. Amino acids: CASSPRVSKQFF.

This clonotype was counted ten times or more. J is TRBJ1-2 and V is TRBV7-9; D is possibly TRBD1 (6 bases). This CDR3 spans 13 amino acids. The germline V gene has CDR1 SEHNR and CDR2 FQNEAQ (reference sequence). V was clipped by 3 bases and J by 8 bases, with 13 bases between them. The CDR3 DNA is TGTGCCAGCAGCTTTTCAGGGGAGGAAGGCTACACCTTC. It encodes CASSFSGEEGYTF. Using reference TRBV7-9 and TRBJ1-2 for the parts outside the CDR3, the full variable domain is DTGVSQNPRHKITKRGQNVTFRCDPISEHNRLYWYRQTLGQGPEFLTYFQNEAQLEKSRLLSDRFSAERPKGSFSTLEIQRTEQGDSAMYLCASSFSGEEGYTFGSGTRLTVV.

This clonotype was found many times. This rearrangement joins TRBV29-1 to TRBJ2-4; 7 nucleotides align to TRBD2. Looked up from germline, CDR1 is SQVTM and CDR2 is ANQGSEA. This CDR3 contains 11 residues. Germline trimming cut 4 bases from V and 6 bases from J; bases unmatched to any gene: 0. Written as DNA, the CDR3 is TGCAGCGTTGGGGAGGGAAACATTCAGTACTTC. Its translation is CSVGEGNIQYF.

This clonotype has more than one count but fewer than ten. The rearrangement links TRBV6-6 to TRBJ2-1, with TRBD1 matching over 9 bases. There are 13 residues in the CDR3. Per the germline V gene, CDR1 is MNHNY and CDR2 is SVGAGI (reference sequence). J lost 10 bases, V lost 4 bases, and 5 bases had no gene match. Here the CDR3 DNA reads TGTGCCAGCAGTTGGGACAGGGTAGGAGAGCAGTTCTTC. Translating gives CASSWDRVGEQFF.

The gene calls are TRBV15 and TRBJ2-1; either TRBD1 or TRBD2 may supply D (6 bases each). The CDR3 extends over 17 amino acids. Trimming shortened V by 2 bases and J by 0 bases, and 14 bases separated the two germline ends. Per germline, CDR1 LNHNV and CDR2 YYDKDF (reference sequence). CDR3 bases: TGTGCCACCAGCAGACCCCCGGGGGCAAGCTCCTACAATGAGCAGTTCTTC. It encodes CATSRPPGASSYNEQFF.

This clonotype has just a few counts. The rearrangement joins TRBV20-1 to TRBJ2-3; 9 nucleotides align to TRBD1. J lost 4 bases, V lost 5 bases, and 7 bases had no gene match. Germline CDR1 is DFQATT and CDR2 is SNEGSKA (reference sequence). The CDR3 extends over 14 amino acids. CDR3 sequence: CSAGDRVLADTQYF. CDR3 in DNA: TGCAGTGCTGGGGACAGGGTCTTAGCAGATACGCAGTATTTT.